The T cell receptor (beta chain) described here comes from a study of blood T cell repertoires in COVID-19. Repertoires were generated with immunoSEQ multiplex PCR, while TCRdb's copy carries only in-frame clones and drops some. The sample yields under 200,000 clones, 70% to 90% seen once. From germline, CDR1 is SNHLY and CDR2 FYNNEI. V was pared by 3 bases and J by 5 bases, with 4 bases of the junction left unmatched. This CDR3 has 14 amino acids. The chain has TRBV2 and TRBJ1-5; 7 nucleotides agree with TRBD1. The specimen was peripheral blood. This TCR came from a man in his forties who had recovered from COVID-19. The CDR3 coding sequence is TGTGCCAGCAGTGATAGGACAGGCGATCAGCCCCAGCATTTT. Residues: CASSDRTGDQPQHF.